The entry below gives a single T cell receptor (beta chain) sequence along with its context. Antigen specificity is unknown. This sample stems from a study of cytomegalovirus exposure and HLA in healthy donors. Study information: Most genotyped donors, about four fifths of about 360, had Caucasian-associated genetic ancestry. General study results and limits: Donor immune exposure was known only as CMV serostatus. In a later analysis, V- and J-gene trimming of beta chains associated with a DCLRE1C missense variant, replicated independently.

The CDR3 has 13 amino acids. After removal of 4 bases from V and 3 bases from J, the junction contained 2 bases not matched to a gene. Germline CDR1 is SGHAT and CDR2 is FQNNGV. 13 Jbeta primers and 60 Vbeta primers were used for the PCR. Libraries were prepared by immunoSEQ multiplex PCR; TCRdb keeps only in-frame clonotypes and omits some of them. The profile shows over 100,000 clones, approximately 8.9% of them singletons. The TCR sequence derives from a woman aged 35 to 49 in good health and CMV-seropositive. The rearrangement uses TRBV11-2 and TRBJ1-1; 7 nucleotides agree with TRBD1. Input material: PBMCs. The CDR3 is CASSYGTDTEAFF. The CDR3 nucleotides read TGTGCCAGCAGCTATGGGACAGACACTGAAGCTTTCTTT. Full variable domain (outside the CDR3, taken from reference TRBV11-2 and TRBJ1-1): EAGVAQSPRYKIIEKRQSVAFWCNPISGHATLYWYQQILGQGPKLLIQFQNNGVVDDSQLPKDRFSAERLKGVDSTLKIQPAKLEDSAVYLCASSYGTDTEAFFGQGTRLTVV.